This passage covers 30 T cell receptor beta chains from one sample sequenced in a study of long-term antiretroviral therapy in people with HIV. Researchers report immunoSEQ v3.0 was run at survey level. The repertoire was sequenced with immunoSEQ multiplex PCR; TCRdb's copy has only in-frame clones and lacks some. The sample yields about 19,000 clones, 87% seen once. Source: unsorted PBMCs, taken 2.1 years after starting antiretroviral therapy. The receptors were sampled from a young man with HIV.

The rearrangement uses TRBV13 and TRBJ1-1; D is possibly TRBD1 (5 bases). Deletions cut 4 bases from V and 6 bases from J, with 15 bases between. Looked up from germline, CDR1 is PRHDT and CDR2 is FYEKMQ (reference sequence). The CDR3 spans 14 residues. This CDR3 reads CASSSDSPVAEAFF. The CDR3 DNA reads TGTGCCAGCAGCTCAGACAGCCCTGTAGCTGAAGCTTTCTTT.

The CDR3 bases are TGTGCCAGCTCACCAAGGGATGTGGGGAGGGACACCGCGAGGATGACGCCCCAGCATTTT. Amino acids: CASSPRDVGRDTARMTPQHF. The J gene is TRBJ1-5, the V gene TRBV18; maybe TRBD1 (6 bases). The CDR3 consists of 20 residues. Per the germline V gene, CDR1 is KGHSH and CDR2 is LQKENI. V dropped 2 bases and J dropped 9 bases, with 32 bases sitting between them.

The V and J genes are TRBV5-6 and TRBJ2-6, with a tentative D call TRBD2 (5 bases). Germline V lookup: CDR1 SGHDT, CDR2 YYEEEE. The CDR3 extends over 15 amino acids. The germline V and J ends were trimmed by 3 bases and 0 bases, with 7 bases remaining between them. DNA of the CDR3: TGTGCCAGCAGCTCCGGAGGCTCTGGGGCCAACGTCCTGACTTTC. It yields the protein CASSSGGSGANVLTF. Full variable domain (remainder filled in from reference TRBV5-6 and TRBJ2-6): DAGVTQSPTHLIKTRGQQVTLRCSPKSGHDTVSWYQQALGQGPQFIFQYYEEEERQRGNFPDRFSGHQFPNYSSELNVNALLLGDSALYLCASSSGGSGANVLTFGAGSRLTVL.

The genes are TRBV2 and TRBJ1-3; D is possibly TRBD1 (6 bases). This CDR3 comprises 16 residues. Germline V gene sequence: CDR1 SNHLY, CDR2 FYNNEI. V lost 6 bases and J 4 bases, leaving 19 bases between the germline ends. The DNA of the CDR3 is TGTGCCAGCAGCTCCCGCAGGGGCCTCCGAGGAAACACCATATATTTT. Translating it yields CASSSRRGLRGNTIYF. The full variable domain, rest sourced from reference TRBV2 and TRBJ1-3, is EPEVTQTPSHQVTQMGQEVILRCVPISNHLYFYWYRQILGQKVEFLVSFYNNEISEKSEIFDDQFSVERPDGSNFTLKIRSTKLEDSAMYFCASSSRRGLRGNTIYFGEGSWLTVV.

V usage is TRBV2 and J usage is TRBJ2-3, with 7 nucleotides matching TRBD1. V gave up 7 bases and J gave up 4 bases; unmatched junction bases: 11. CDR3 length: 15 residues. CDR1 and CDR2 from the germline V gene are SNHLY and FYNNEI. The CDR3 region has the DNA TGTGCCAGCAAGGTGCAGGGGGTTAGTTCAGATACGCAGTATTTT. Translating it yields CASKVQGVSSDTQYF.

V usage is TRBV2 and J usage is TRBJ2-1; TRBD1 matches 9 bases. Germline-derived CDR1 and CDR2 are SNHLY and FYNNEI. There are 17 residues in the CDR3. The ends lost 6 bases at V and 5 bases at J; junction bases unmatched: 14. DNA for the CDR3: TGTGCCAGCAGCTCTTGGGCCGGGACAGGGTCCAACAATGAGCAGTTCTTC. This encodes CASSSWAGTGSNNEQFF.

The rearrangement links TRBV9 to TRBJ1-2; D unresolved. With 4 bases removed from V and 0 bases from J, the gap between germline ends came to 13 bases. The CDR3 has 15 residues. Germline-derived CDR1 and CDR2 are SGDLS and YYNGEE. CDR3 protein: CASSPRHLANYGYTF. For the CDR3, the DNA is TGTGCCAGCAGCCCCCGACATCTAGCTAACTATGGCTACACCTTC.

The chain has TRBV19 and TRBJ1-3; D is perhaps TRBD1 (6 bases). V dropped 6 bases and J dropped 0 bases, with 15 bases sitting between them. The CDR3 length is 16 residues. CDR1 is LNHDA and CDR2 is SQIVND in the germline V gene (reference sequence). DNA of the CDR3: TGTGCCAGTAGGGACCGAGGGGGAATCTCTGGAAACACCATATATTTT. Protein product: CASRDRGGISGNTIYF.

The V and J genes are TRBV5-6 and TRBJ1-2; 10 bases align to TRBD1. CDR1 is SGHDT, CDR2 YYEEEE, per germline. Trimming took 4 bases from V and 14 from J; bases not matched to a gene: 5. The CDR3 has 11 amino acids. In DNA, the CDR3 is TGTGCCAGCAGCAAGGACAGGGGGAATACCTTC. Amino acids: CASSKDRGNTF.

CDR3: CASRKLAASNYGYTF. CDR3 in DNA: TGTGCCAGCCGTAAACTGGCCGCCTCTAACTATGGCTACACCTTC. J is TRBJ1-2 and V is TRBV18; D unclear. V lost 8 bases and J lost 0, with 16 bases in between. The CDR3 spans 15 residues. Looked up from germline, CDR1 is KGHSH and CDR2 is LQKENI.

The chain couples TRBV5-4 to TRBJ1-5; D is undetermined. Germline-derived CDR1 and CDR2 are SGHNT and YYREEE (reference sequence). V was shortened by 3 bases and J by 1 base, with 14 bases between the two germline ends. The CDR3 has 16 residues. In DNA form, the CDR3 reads TGTGCCAGCAGCTCTTCGGACGGGAGAAGCAATCAGCCCCAGCATTTT. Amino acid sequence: CASSSSDGRSNQPQHF.

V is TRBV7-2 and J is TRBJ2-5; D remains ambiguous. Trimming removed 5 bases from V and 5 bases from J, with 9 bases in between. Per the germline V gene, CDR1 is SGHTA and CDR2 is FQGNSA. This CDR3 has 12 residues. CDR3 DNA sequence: TGTGCCAGCAGCCATATCGGGGAGACCCAGTACTTC. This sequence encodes CASSHIGETQYF.

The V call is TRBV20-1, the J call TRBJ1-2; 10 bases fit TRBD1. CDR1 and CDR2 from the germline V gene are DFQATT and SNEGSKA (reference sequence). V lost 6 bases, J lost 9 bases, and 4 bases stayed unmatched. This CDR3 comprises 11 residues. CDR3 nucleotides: TGCAGTGCGGGGACAGGGGACCGCTACACCTTC. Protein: CSAGTGDRYTF.

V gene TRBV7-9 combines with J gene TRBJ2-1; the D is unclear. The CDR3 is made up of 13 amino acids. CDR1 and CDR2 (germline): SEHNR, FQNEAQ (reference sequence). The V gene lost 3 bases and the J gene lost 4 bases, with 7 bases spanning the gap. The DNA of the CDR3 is TGTGCCAGCAGCTTTTTACCTTACAATGAGCAGTTCTTC. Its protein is CASSFLPYNEQFF.

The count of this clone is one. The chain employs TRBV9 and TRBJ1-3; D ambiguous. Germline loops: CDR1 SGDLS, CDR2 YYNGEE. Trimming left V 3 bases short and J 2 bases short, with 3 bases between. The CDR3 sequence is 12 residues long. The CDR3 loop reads CASSGAGNTIYF. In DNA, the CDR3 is TGTGCCAGCAGCGGAGCTGGAAACACCATATATTTT. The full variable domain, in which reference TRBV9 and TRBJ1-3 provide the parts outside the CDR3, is DSGVTQTPKHLITATGQRVTLRCSPRSGDLSVYWYQQSLDQGLQFLIQYYNGEERAKGNILERFSAQQFPDLHSELNLSSLELGDSALYFCASSGAGNTIYFGEGSWLTVV.

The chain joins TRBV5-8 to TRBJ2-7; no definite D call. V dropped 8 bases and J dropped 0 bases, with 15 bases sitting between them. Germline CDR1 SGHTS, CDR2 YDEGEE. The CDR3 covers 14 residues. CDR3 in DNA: TGTGCCAGTAGTTGGGCTCGGAGCTCCTACGAGCAGTACTTC. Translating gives CASSWARSSYEQYF.

CDR3 residues: CASSSFGLTGELFF. CDR3 DNA sequence: TGTGCCAGCAGCTCTTTCGGCCTCACCGGGGAGCTGTTTTTT. The chain has TRBV7-9 and TRBJ2-2; D remains unclear. The germline V gene has CDR1 SEHNR and CDR2 FQNEAQ (reference sequence). There are 14 residues in the CDR3. V lost 4 bases to trimming and J lost 4 bases, with 10 bases between them.

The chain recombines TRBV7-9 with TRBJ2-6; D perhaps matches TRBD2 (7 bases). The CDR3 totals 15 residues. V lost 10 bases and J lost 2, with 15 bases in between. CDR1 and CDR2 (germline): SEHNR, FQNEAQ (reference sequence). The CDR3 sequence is CATGGLEAGANVLTF. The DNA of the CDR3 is TGTGCCACCGGGGGGCTTGAGGCTGGGGCCAACGTCCTGACTTTC.

The CDR3 here is CASSDPLNTEAFF. CDR3 DNA: TGTGCCAGCAGTGACCCCCTTAACACTGAAGCTTTCTTT. The chain joins TRBV25-1 to TRBJ1-1; no clear D gene. CDR1 and CDR2 (germline): MGHDK, SYGVNS. V was trimmed by 3 bases and J by 2 bases, leaving 7 bases between them. The CDR3 contains 13 residues.

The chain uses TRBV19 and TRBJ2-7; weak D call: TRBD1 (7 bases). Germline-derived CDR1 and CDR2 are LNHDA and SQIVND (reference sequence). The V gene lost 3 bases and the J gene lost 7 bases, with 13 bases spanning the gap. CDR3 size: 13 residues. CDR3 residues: CASSIAGGREQYF. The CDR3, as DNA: TGTGCCAGTAGTATTGCAGGGGGGCGAGAGCAGTACTTC.

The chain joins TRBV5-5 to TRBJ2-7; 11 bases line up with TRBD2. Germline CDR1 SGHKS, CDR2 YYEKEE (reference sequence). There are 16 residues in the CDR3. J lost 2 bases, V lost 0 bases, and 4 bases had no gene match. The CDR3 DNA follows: TGTGCCAGCAGCTTGGCCCCGGGACTAGCGGCCTACGAGCAGTACTTC. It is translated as CASSLAPGLAAYEQYF.

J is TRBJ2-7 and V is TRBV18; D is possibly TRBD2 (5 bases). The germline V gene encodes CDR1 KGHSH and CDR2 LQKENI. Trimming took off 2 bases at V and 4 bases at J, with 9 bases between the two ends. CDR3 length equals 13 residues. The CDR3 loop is CASSPESGYEQYF. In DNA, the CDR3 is TGTGCCAGCTCACCAGAATCGGGGTACGAGCAGTACTTC.

The CDR3 protein is CASSQVASGSFNEQFF. The CDR3 bases are TGCGCCAGCAGCCAAGTGGCTAGCGGGAGTTTCAATGAGCAGTTCTTC. The chain recombines TRBV4-1 with TRBJ2-1; 10 bases map to TRBD2. Germline V gene lookup returns CDR1 MGHRA and CDR2 YSYEKL. CDR3 length: 16 amino acids. With V trimmed by 1 base and J by 6 bases, 6 bases remained unmatched.

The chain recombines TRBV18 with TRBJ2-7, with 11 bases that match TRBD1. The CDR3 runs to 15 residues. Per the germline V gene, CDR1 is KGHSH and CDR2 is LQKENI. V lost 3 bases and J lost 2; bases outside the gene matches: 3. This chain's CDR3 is CASSPQGQGAYEQYF. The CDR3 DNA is TGTGCCAGCTCACCGCAGGGACAGGGGGCCTACGAGCAGTACTTC.

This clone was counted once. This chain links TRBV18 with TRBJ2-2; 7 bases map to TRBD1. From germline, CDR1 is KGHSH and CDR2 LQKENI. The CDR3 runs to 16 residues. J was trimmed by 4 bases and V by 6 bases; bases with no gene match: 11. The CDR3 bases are TGTGCCAGCTCGCCTCGAGCCGGGACAGCCACCGGGGAGCTGTTTTTT. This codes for CASSPRAGTATGELFF.

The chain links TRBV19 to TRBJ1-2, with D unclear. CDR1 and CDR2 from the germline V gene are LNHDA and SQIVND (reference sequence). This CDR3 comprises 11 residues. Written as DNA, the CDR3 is TGTGCTTTAGTAGGGTCATCTGGCTACACCTTC. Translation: CALVGSSGYTF.

CDR3: CASSEQGNQPQHF. CDR3 DNA: TGTGCCAGCAGCGAACAGGGAAACCAGCCCCAGCATTTT. The chain is built from TRBV6-1 and TRBJ1-5, with D perhaps matching TRBD1 (6 bases). The CDR3 loop spans 13 amino acids. V gave up 6 bases and J gave up 7 bases, with 13 bases separating them. Germline assignment: CDR1 MNHNS and CDR2 SASEGT.

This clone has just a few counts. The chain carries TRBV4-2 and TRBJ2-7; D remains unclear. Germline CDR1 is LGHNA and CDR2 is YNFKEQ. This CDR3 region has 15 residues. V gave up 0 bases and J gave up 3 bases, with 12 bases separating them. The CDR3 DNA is TGTGCCAGCAGCCAAGAAGAAGGTGGGTTCTACGAGCAGTACTTC. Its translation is CASSQEEGGFYEQYF.

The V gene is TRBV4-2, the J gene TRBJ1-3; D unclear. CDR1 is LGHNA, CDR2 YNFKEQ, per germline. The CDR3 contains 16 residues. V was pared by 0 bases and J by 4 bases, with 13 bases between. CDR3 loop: CASSQDSSGPGNTIYF. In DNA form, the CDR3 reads TGTGCCAGCAGCCAAGATTCTTCCGGGCCGGGAAACACCATATATTTT.

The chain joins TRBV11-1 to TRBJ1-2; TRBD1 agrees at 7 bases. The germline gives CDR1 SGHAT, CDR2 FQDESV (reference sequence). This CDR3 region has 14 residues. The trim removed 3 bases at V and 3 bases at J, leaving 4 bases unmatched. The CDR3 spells CASSLSGTDYGYTF. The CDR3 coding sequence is TGTGCCAGCAGCTTGTCCGGGACAGACTATGGCTACACCTTC.